A single sample gave rise to the 6 T cell receptor beta chains below, sequenced in a study of T cell responses to AZD1222 COVID-19 vaccine (dated by TCRdb to the early 2020s). What this sample's time point label stands for: baseline before first vaccination. The protocol used for the library was the immunoSEQ multiplex PCR assay. TCRdb stores this immuneACCESS table with in-frame sequences only. Part of the clones is absent; in the studies checked, under half of the shortfall reflects unresolved V genes, and no reason is known for the rest. A total of approximately 140,000 clones appear in this sample, 90% of them only once. The ten largest clones take up around 3.7% of the sample. The specimen comprised peripheral blood, sampled on day 0 of AZD1222 vaccination. The receptor source for this set is an adult in good health.

The chain carries TRBV5-1 and TRBJ2-5; 10 bases line up with TRBD1. The V gene end was trimmed by 3 bases and the J gene end by 4 bases; junction bases not matched to a gene: 9. The CDR3 contains 16 residues. Germline V gene lookup returns CDR1 SGHRS and CDR2 YFSETQ. This CDR3 reads CASSYRQGALGETQYF. In DNA, the CDR3 is TGCGCCAGCAGCTACCGACAGGGGGCGCTTGGAGAGACCCAGTACTTC.

The V and J genes are TRBV23-1 and TRBJ1-2; D is unclear. TRBV23-1 carries the ORF label, with uncertain function. The CDR3 has 17 amino acids. With 2 bases removed from V and 2 bases from J, the gap between germline ends came to 18 bases. In nucleotides, the CDR3 is TGCGCCAGCAGTCAACCCCCCGTTGTGCGAGAGAACTATGGCTACACCTTC. Translation: CASSQPPVVRENYGYTF.

V usage is TRBV7-9 and J usage is TRBJ1-4, with D uncertain. Per germline, CDR1 SEHNR and CDR2 FQNEAQ (reference sequence). The V end was cut by 1 base, the J end by 7 bases, with 13 bases between. The CDR3 has 15 amino acids. The CDR3 here is CASSLVGPGREKLFF. The CDR3 DNA follows: TGTGCCAGCAGCTTAGTAGGTCCCGGGCGTGAAAAACTGTTTTTT. Full variable domain (outside the CDR3, taken from reference TRBV7-9 and TRBJ1-4): DTGVSQNPRHKITKRGQNVTFRCDPISEHNRLYWYRQTLGQGPEFLTYFQNEAQLEKSRLLSDRFSAERPKGSFSTLEIQRTEQGDSAMYLCASSLVGPGREKLFFGSGTQLSVL.

The chain has TRBV7-2 and TRBJ2-7; 15 bases align to TRBD2. Germline CDR1 is SGHTA and CDR2 is FQGNSA. The trim removed 3 bases at V and 0 bases at J, leaving 9 bases unmatched. There are 19 residues in the CDR3. The chain's CDR3 is CASSFKPQGLAGGSYEQYF. CDR3 sequence (DNA): TGTGCCAGCAGCTTCAAGCCGCAGGGACTAGCGGGGGGCTCCTACGAGCAGTACTTC.

This clone has a single count. The chain recombines TRBV27 with TRBJ1-5; D is uncertain. V shed 5 bases and J shed 7 bases, with 12 bases lying between them. CDR3 size: 13 residues. In germline, CDR1 is MNHEY, CDR2 SMNVEV (reference sequence). The CDR3 DNA sequence: TGTGCCAGCAGTCCCCGGCGAGAACAGCCCCAGCATTTT. It codes for CASSPRREQPQHF.

The V and J genes are TRBV11-3 and TRBJ2-7, with TRBD2 as a possible D gene (5 bases). Germline lookup yields CDR1 SGHNT and CDR2 YENEEA. V lost 5 bases, J lost 0 bases, and 8 bases lay in between. The CDR3 extends over 13 amino acids. CDR3: CASSRETSYEQYF. Written as DNA, the CDR3 is TGTGCCAGCAGCCGGGAAACCTCCTACGAGCAGTACTTC.